Listed here are 19 T cell receptor beta chains from one sample, sequenced in a study of cytomegalovirus exposure and HLA in healthy donors. With 60 Vbeta and 13 Jbeta primers, the PCR was carried out. TCRdb's table, derived via immunoSEQ multiplex PCR, lists solely in-frame clones and lacks some. This table holds some 130,000 clones, approximately 80% found once. Sequenced material: PBMCs. These receptor sequences come from a man aged 25 to 40 in good health and CMV-seronegative.

The chain combines TRBV29-1 with TRBJ2-7; TRBD2 might be the D (5 bases). Germline V gene sequence: CDR1 SQVTM, CDR2 ANQGSEA. CDR3 length: 12 amino acids. The ends were cut back, 5 bases at V and 2 bases at J, with 10 bases in the middle. The CDR3 region has the DNA TGCAGCGTTACTAGTGGTCCCTACGAGCAGTACTTC. Translated, it gives CSVTSGPYEQYF.

This chain links TRBV5-4 with TRBJ2-7; D perhaps matches TRBD2 (7 bases). The CDR3 totals 13 residues. V lost 4 bases to trimming and J lost 2 bases, with 10 bases between them. CDR1 and CDR2 from the germline V gene are SGHNT and YYREEE (reference sequence). As DNA, the CDR3 is TGTGCCAGCAGCCCCGGGGGGCCCTACGAGCAGTACTTC. Its translation is CASSPGGPYEQYF.

The V gene is TRBV5-6, the J gene TRBJ2-2; a weak D match, TRBD2 (6 bases). V lost 4 bases and J lost 5, with 9 bases in between. The germline V gene has CDR1 SGHDT and CDR2 YYEEEE. The CDR3 sequence is 13 residues long. CDR3 DNA sequence: TGTGCCAGCAGCCCGAGCGGGACCGGGGAGCTGTTTTTT. Encoded protein: CASSPSGTGELFF.

The rearrangement joins TRBV7-8 to TRBJ1-2; perhaps TRBD1 as D (6 bases). CDR1 is SGHVS, CDR2 FQNEAQ, per germline. CDR3 length: 15 amino acids. Trimming stripped 1 base from V and 8 bases from J, with 17 bases between. The CDR3 region has the DNA TGTGCCAGCAGCTTAGGTGAAGTCAGGGGATCGGGCTACACCTTC. Amino acids: CASSLGEVRGSGYTF. The variable domain in full, completed from reference TRBV7-8 and TRBJ1-2, reads GAGVSQSPRYKVAKRGQDVALRCDPISGHVSLFWYQQALGQGPEFLTYFQNEAQLDKSGLPSDRFFAERPEGSVSTLKIQRTQQEDSAVYLCASSLGEVRGSGYTFGSGTRLTVV.

The V and J genes are TRBV5-1 and TRBJ2-5; D gene ambiguous. The CDR3 is 12 residues long. The ends were cut back, 2 bases at V and 5 bases at J, with 7 bases in the middle. The V gene's germline CDR1 is SGHRS and CDR2 YFSETQ. In nucleotides, the CDR3 is TGCGCCAGCAGCTTAACATTTGAGACCCAGTACTTC. This codes for CASSLTFETQYF.

The chain employs TRBV28 and TRBJ2-1; 10 nucleotides line up with TRBD2. Losses at the gene ends were 6 bases for V and 8 bases for J; bases not matched to a gene: 7. The CDR3 has 14 residues. The V gene's germline CDR1 is MDHEN and CDR2 SYDVKM. The CDR3 sequence: CASRIAGGLHEQFF. The CDR3, as DNA: TGTGCCAGCAGAATAGCGGGAGGCCTTCATGAGCAGTTCTTC.

The chain joins TRBV18 to TRBJ2-7; 7 bases match TRBD2. Germline-derived CDR1 and CDR2 are KGHSH and LQKENI. J lost 2 bases, V lost 3 bases, and 7 bases had no gene match. The CDR3 runs 15 residues. CDR3 DNA: TGTGCCAGCTCACCCTCTGGCGCGGGAGCCTACGAGCAGTACTTC. Amino acids: CASSPSGAGAYEQYF.

The rearrangement links TRBV19 to TRBJ2-1, with D maybe TRBD1 (5 bases). Trimming took off 5 bases at V and 0 bases at J, with 11 bases between the two ends. This CDR3 spans 15 amino acids. CDR1 is LNHDA and CDR2 is SQIVND in the germline V gene (reference sequence). The chain's CDR3 is CASSQGTRSYNEQFF. The CDR3 DNA sequence: TGTGCCAGTAGTCAGGGAACACGCTCCTACAATGAGCAGTTCTTC.

The chain uses TRBV10-3 and TRBJ2-5; 7 bases align to TRBD2. Germline assignment: CDR1 ENHRY and CDR2 SYGVKD. The CDR3 covers 14 residues. V dropped 3 bases and J dropped 0; count of bases not matched to a gene: 1. DNA for the CDR3: TGTGCCATCAGTGAAGCGGGGTACCAAGAGACCCAGTACTTC. Translating gives CAISEAGYQETQYF.

CDR3 in amino acids: CASSYRTGGMETQYF. The CDR3 DNA reads as TGTGCCAGCAGTTACCGGACAGGAGGGATGGAGACCCAGTACTTC. This sequence joins TRBV28 and TRBJ2-5; D perhaps matches TRBD1 (7 bases). The CDR3 is made up of 15 amino acids. V was clipped by 4 bases and J by 5 bases, with 17 bases between them. Per germline, CDR1 MDHEN and CDR2 SYDVKM.

The CDR3 protein is CSVEDSSGVGISSYEQYF. In nucleotides, the CDR3 is TGCAGCGTTGAAGATTCTAGCGGAGTCGGCATTAGCTCCTACGAGCAGTACTTC. The chain couples TRBV29-1 to TRBJ2-5; 7 bases map to TRBD2. The DNA end is a closer match to TRBJ2-7, so the J assignment may be wrong. Germline CDR1 reads SQVTM; CDR2 reads ANQGSEA. The CDR3 runs 18 residues.

The chain is built from TRBV29-1 and TRBJ2-3, with D tentatively TRBD2 (5 bases). With 4 bases removed from V and 12 bases from J, the gap between germline ends came to 14 bases. The length of the CDR3 is 11 residues. CDR1 is SQVTM, CDR2 ANQGSEA, per germline. The DNA for the CDR3 is TGCAGCGTTGGGAGGAGATGCACCCAGTATTTT. Protein sequence: CSVGRRCTQYF.

This clone was seen just once. This chain links TRBV10-3 with TRBJ2-7; D might be TRBD2 (5 bases). Germline CDR1 ENHRY, CDR2 SYGVKD. The V end was cut by 10 bases, the J end by 3 bases, with 28 bases between. This CDR3 is 17 amino acids long. The CDR3 DNA sequence: TGTGCCACCATCGGGGTTTTAGGAGCGGAAGGATACTACGAGCAGTACTTC. Encoded protein: CATIGVLGAEGYYEQYF.

The V call is TRBV14, the J call TRBJ1-1; tentatively, D is TRBD1 (5 bases). CDR1 SGHDN and CDR2 FVKESK come from the germline V gene. Trimming cost V 0 bases and J 3 bases, with 17 bases left between them. CDR3 length: 17 residues. The DNA of the CDR3 is TGTGCCAGCAGCCAAGATTTGGGGCCCCTCCTGGACACTGAAGCTTTCTTT. It yields the protein CASSQDLGPLLDTEAFF.

This rearrangement joins TRBV19 to TRBJ2-2, with 9 bases matching TRBD2. The CDR3 loop spans 15 amino acids. Germline loops: CDR1 LNHDA, CDR2 SQIVND (reference sequence). V trimming: 3 bases; J trimming: 6 bases; junction bases outside the gene matches: 5. In DNA, the CDR3 is TGTGCCAGTAGTATTGTAGCGGGAGTGGCCGGGGAGCTGTTTTTT. Its protein product is CASSIVAGVAGELFF.

This clone was detected a few times. The CDR3 bases are TGTGCCAGCAGATATGCGGGACCACTATACAATGAGCAGTTCTTC. The encoded protein is CASRYAGPLYNEQFF. The rearrangement joins TRBV11-2 to TRBJ2-1; the D gene is possibly TRBD2 (6 bases). Trimming took off 6 bases at V and 4 bases at J, with 16 bases between the two ends. The CDR3 has 15 residues. The germline V gene has CDR1 SGHAT and CDR2 FQNNGV.

The chain carries TRBV5-8 and TRBJ1-5, with a tentative D call TRBD1 (6 bases). Per the germline V gene, CDR1 is SGHTS and CDR2 is YDEGEE. CDR3 size: 14 residues. The germline V and J ends were trimmed by 4 bases and 0 bases, with 8 bases remaining between them. The chain's CDR3 is CASSGGYSNQPQHF. The CDR3 DNA sequence: TGTGCCAGCAGCGGGGGCTATAGCAATCAGCCCCAGCATTTT.

The chain has TRBV11-2 and TRBJ2-1, with TRBD2 matching 9 bases. J lost 5 bases, V lost 2 bases, and 7 bases had no gene match. This CDR3 spans 16 amino acids. Germline CDR1 reads SGHAT; CDR2 reads FQNNGV. The CDR3: CASSLLAGGLDNEQFF. DNA for the CDR3: TGTGCCAGCAGCTTACTGGCGGGAGGGCTGGACAATGAGCAGTTCTTC.

This CDR3 is CASSVSSGNTIYF. The CDR3 DNA reads as TGCGCCAGCAGTGTCTCCTCTGGAAACACCATATATTTT. This chain joins TRBV10-1 and TRBJ1-3; D remains ambiguous. Per germline, CDR1 WNHNN and CDR2 SYGVQD (reference sequence). This CDR3 contains 13 residues. V lost 4 bases, J lost 0 bases, and 4 bases lay in between.